Listed below are T cell receptor beta chains from one sample, sequenced in a study of coeliac disease. Sequencing was performed with immunoSEQ multiplex PCR; in TCRdb, only in-frame clones are kept and a portion is missing. The repertoire holds more than 3,500 clones, with 50% to 65% as singletons. Specimen: intraepithelial lymphocytes from the gut. The source of these receptors is a human donor with active celiac disease. Each CDR3 is given with its conserved first and last residue. A D gene is named only where the DNA matches it firmly. Where a row states a size, it is once, few, many or the class of an expanded clone; other rows omit it.

D gene,V gene,CDR3 length,clone size,J gene,CDR3 DNA,CDR3 protein
NA,TRBV19,16,few,TRBJ2-3,TGTGCCAGTAGTACCCGGGACACCACTAGCACAGATACGCAGTATTTT,CASSTRDTTSTDTQYF
NA,TRBV5-6,12,NA,TRBJ2-1,TGTGCCAGCAGCTTGCGGGAACATGAGCAGTTCTTC,CASSLREHEQFF
TRBD2,TRBV27,15,NA,TRBJ2-1,TGTGCCAGCTCCTTAGCGGGAGTAAGGGTGCGTGAGCAGTTCTTC,CASSLAGVRVREQFF
TRBD2,TRBV4-3,18,NA,TRBJ2-1,TGCGCCAGCAGCCAAGACTTCGCGACCGAGCGGGGCTACAATGAGCAGTTCTTC,CASSQDFATERGYNEQFF
NA,TRBV29-1,16,few,TRBJ2-2,TGCAGCGTTGAAGTTGTGCGGGCAGCGAACACCGGGGAGCTGTTTTTT,CSVEVVRAANTGELFF
TRBD2,TRBV7-3,15,NA,TRBJ2-1,TGTGCCAGCAGCCCAAATAGCGGGAGTTACAATGAGCAGTTCTTC,CASSPNSGSYNEQFF
NA,TRBV5-1,13,once,TRBJ2-5,TGCGCCAGCAGCCTAGGACTGCTGGGGACCCAGTACTTC,CASSLGLLGTQYF
TRBD1,TRBV9,16,once,TRBJ2-1,TGTGCCAGCAGCCCGAGACAGGGAGAGGGGGCAGATGAGCAGTTCTTC,CASSPRQGEGADEQFF
NA,TRBV7-6,15,NA,TRBJ2-3,TGTGCCAGCAGTCCCCCGAGCGGGCCCACAGATACGCAGTATTTT,CASSPPSGPTDTQYF
TRBD1,TRBV2,11,NA,TRBJ1-1,TGTGCCAGCATGAGGGACAGTGAAGCTTTCTTT,CASMRDSEAFF
TRBD1,TRBV6-6,15,NA,TRBJ2-3,TGTGCCAGCAGTGACGGACAGGTGATCACAGATACGCAGTATTTT,CASSDGQVITDTQYF
TRBD1,TRBV6-1,14,NA,TRBJ2-7,TGTGCCAGCAGTTTGACAGGGGGAGGCTACGAGCAGTACTTC,CASSLTGGGYEQYF
TRBD1,TRBV27,15,NA,TRBJ2-5,TGTGCCAGCAGTTTCGGACAGGCCGCCTGGGAGACCCAGTACTTC,CASSFGQAAWETQYF
TRBD2,TRBV7-3,15,few,TRBJ2-7,TGTGCCAGCAGCCAGAGGGCGGGAGGGAAGTACGAGCAGTACTTC,CASSQRAGGKYEQYF
TRBD1,TRBV19,14,NA,TRBJ1-1,TGTGCCAGTAGTACCCGTGGGACAGGGTCTGAAGCTTTCTTT,CASSTRGTGSEAFF
NA,TRBV28,15,NA,TRBJ2-7,TGTGCCAGCAGTCTCGTCGGGGGACTGTCATACGAGCAGTACTTC,CASSLVGGLSYEQYF
TRBD2,TRBV5-1,16,NA,TRBJ2-2,TGCGCCAGCAGCAGGGGGACTAGTTTGGGGACCGGGGAGCTGTTTTTT,CASSRGTSLGTGELFF
TRBD2,TRBV7-6,19,NA,TRBJ2-7,TGTGCCAGCAGCGAATGGCCCCCGGGACTAGCGGGGGGCTCCTACGAGCAGTACTTC,CASSEWPPGLAGGSYEQYF
NA,TRBV18,13,NA,TRBJ2-2,TGTGCCAGCTCAGCCCTACCCCTCGGGGAGCTGTTTTTT,CASSALPLGELFF
NA,TRBV11-3,15,NA,TRBJ1-1,TGTGCCAGCAGCTCCCTTTGGTTATGGAGCACTGAAGCTTTCTTT,CASSSLWLWSTEAFF
TRBD1,TRBV4-2,16,NA,TRBJ1-2,TGTGCCAGCAGCCAAAGGGGGCAGGGTTTCGACTATGGCTACACCTTC,CASSQRGQGFDYGYTF
TRBD1,TRBV18,16,NA,TRBJ2-7,TGTGCCAGCTCACCGAACCGGGACAGGAGCTCCTACGAGCAGTACTTC,CASSPNRDRSSYEQYF
TRBD2,TRBV5-1,18,once,TRBJ2-1,TGCGCCAGCAGCTTGGAGACTAGCGTCCTCATCGCCTACAATGAGCAGTTCTTC,CASSLETSVLIAYNEQFF
TRBD2,TRBV2,15,NA,TRBJ2-3,TGTGCCAGCATCCCGACTAGCGGGTTGCCAGATACGCAGTATTTT,CASIPTSGLPDTQYF
TRBD1,TRBV27,13,NA,TRBJ2-7,TGTGCCAGCAGCCTAGACAGGGTCTACGAGCAGTACTTC,CASSLDRVYEQYF
TRBD2,TRBV15,16,NA,TRBJ2-1,TGTGCCACCAGCAGCCCTCACCCCGGGAGGGCGTATGAGCAGTTCTTC,CATSSPHPGRAYEQFF
NA,TRBV18,15,NA,TRBJ2-7,TGTGCCAGCTCACCAGCCCCCAGGGGTACCTACGAGCAGTACTTC,CASSPAPRGTYEQYF
TRBD1,TRBV10-3,18,NA,TRBJ2-1,TGTGCCACCCCCCGGGTTGGTCCGACCGGGACAGACTACAATGAGCAGTTCTTC,CATPRVGPTGTDYNEQFF
NA,TRBV28,13,NA,TRBJ1-5,TGTGCCAGCCTGGGGGCCGACAATCAGCCCCAGCATTTT,CASLGADNQPQHF
NA,TRBV4-1,13,NA,TRBJ1-5,TGCGCCACCCCGGGGGAGGGCAATCAGCCCCAGCATTTT,CATPGEGNQPQHF
NA,TRBV7-8,16,few,TRBJ2-7,TGTGCCAGCAGCTTAGACAACCTTTTAAGCTCCTACGAGCAGTACTTC,CASSLDNLLSSYEQYF
TRBD1,TRBV29-1,14,NA,TRBJ2-7,TGCAGCGTTGCTGAAGGGACAGGGGGTATCGAGCAGTACTTC,CSVAEGTGGIEQYF
TRBD1,TRBV18,16,NA,TRBJ1-1,TGTGCCAGCTCACCGGCCTATCAGGGGGCTTACACTGAAGCTTTCTTT,CASSPAYQGAYTEAFF
TRBD1,TRBV30,13,few,TRBJ1-2,TGTGCCTGGAGCGAGACAGGGTACCATGGCTACACCTTC,CAWSETGYHGYTF
NA,TRBV27,13,once,TRBJ2-4,TGTGCCAGCAGGAGACTAGCCAAAAACATTCAGTACTTC,CASRRLAKNIQYF
TRBD2,TRBV9,15,NA,TRBJ2-5,TGTGCCAGCAGCGTAGAGGGACTAGTATCTGAGACCCAGTACTTC,CASSVEGLVSETQYF
TRBD2,TRBV28,21,NA,TRBJ2-1,TGTGCCAGCAGTTTGTACTTCCCCCCTGGGCTAGCGGGAGACTCCTACAATGAGCAGTTCTTC,CASSLYFPPGLAGDSYNEQFF
TRBD2,TRBV29-1,17,few,TRBJ2-1,TGCAGCGTTGAAGGCCCACTAGCGGGAGTCCTCTACAATGAGCAGTTCTTC,CSVEGPLAGVLYNEQFF
TRBD1,TRBV2,15,NA,TRBJ2-7,TGTGCCAGCAGCAGGGACAGTCCAAACACCTACGAGCAGTACTTC,CASSRDSPNTYEQYF
NA,TRBV9,15,few,TRBJ2-3,TGTGCCAGCAGCGTAGCGGGAAACCCAACAGATACGCAGTATTTT,CASSVAGNPTDTQYF
TRBD1,TRBV30,14,NA,TRBJ2-7,TGTGCCTGGAGTAAGGACAGGGGGCGGGACGAGCAGTACTTC,CAWSKDRGRDEQYF
TRBD2,TRBV30,14,NA,TRBJ2-1,TGTGCCTGGAGTCAGACTAGCAGCTACAATGAGCAGTTCTTC,CAWSQTSSYNEQFF
NA,TRBV5-5,17,NA,TRBJ2-1,TGTGCCAGCAGCCCCCTCCCCAGCGTCCCGTTATACAATGAGCAGTTCTTC,CASSPLPSVPLYNEQFF
NA,TRBV5-4,15,few,TRBJ1-1,TGTGCCAGCAGCTTGGTAGGTGAGGGAAACACTGAAGCTTTCTTT,CASSLVGEGNTEAFF